In its sample, the clone carrying this T cell receptor beta chain was seen a few times. Sequenced material consisted of expressed TCRB transcripts (all of the isolated RNA was reverse transcribed). Sequencing was performed with immunoSEQ multiplex PCR; in TCRdb, only in-frame clones are kept and a portion is missing. Among 330,000 or so clones, 13% to 15% were seen once, and the ten largest hold more than 6.5%. These data originate in a study of beta chain features in type 1 diabetes. This sequence originates from a man aged 25 to 40 in good health. The sequencing input was central memory CD4+ T cells from blood.

This CDR3 reads CSVSQGLSYEQYF. The DNA for the CDR3 is TGCAGCGTTTCGCAGGGACTCTCCTACGAGCAGTACTTC. V and J are TRBV29-1 and TRBJ2-7; the D gene is possibly TRBD2 (6 bases). With 5 bases removed from V and 0 bases from J, the gap between germline ends came to 11 bases. This CDR3 is built from 13 residues. Germline V CDR1 and CDR2: SQVTM, ANQGSEA.